This is a list of T cell receptor beta chains from one sample in a study of cytomegalovirus exposure and HLA in healthy donors. TCRdb keeps only in-frame clones here, not all; method: immunoSEQ multiplex PCR. The sample contains about 190,000 clones, roughly 80% of which appear only once. Sequences were obtained from PBMCs. These receptors were collected from a woman in her twenties or thirties in good health and CMV-seropositive. Each CDR3 is given with its conserved first and last residue. D genes are given only for firm matches. Clone size, where shown, is once, few, many, or a class for clones that have expanded.

size: -
D: TRBD2
V: TRBV4-3
J: TRBJ2-2
CDR3: CASSQEIQGLAGGWTGELFF
DNA: TGCGCCAGCAGCCAAGAAATCCAAGGACTAGCGGGGGGTTGGACCGGGGAGCTGTTTTTT

size: few
D: -
V: TRBV19
J: TRBJ1-3
CDR3: CASSIQGTHGNTIYF
DNA: TGTGCCAGTAGTATACAGGGAACCCATGGAAACACCATATATTTT

size: -
D: -
V: TRBV7-9
J: TRBJ1-4
CDR3: CASSSSAPEEKLFF
DNA: TGTGCCAGCAGCTCCTCGGCCCCGGAGGAAAAACTGTTTTTT

size: -
D: TRBD2
V: TRBV4-2
J: TRBJ2-3
CDR3: CASSLGKAGETDTQYF
DNA: TGTGCCAGCAGCCTAGGCAAGGCGGGGGAGACAGATACGCAGTATTTT

size: -
D: TRBD2
V: TRBV10-3
J: TRBJ2-1
CDR3: CAIKREGNEQFF
DNA: TGTGCCATAAAGCGGGAGGGTAATGAGCAGTTCTTC

size: -
D: -
V: TRBV19
J: TRBJ1-5
CDR3: CASSIEGALGNQPQHF
DNA: TGTGCCAGTAGTATAGAGGGGGCGCTGGGCAATCAGCCCCAGCATTTT

size: -
D: -
V: TRBV18
J: TRBJ1-5
CDR3: CASSPGHLTRSNQPQHF
DNA: TGTGCCAGCTCACCGGGGCATCTCACCCGTAGCAATCAGCCCCAGCATTTT

size: -
D: TRBD2
V: TRBV5-6
J: TRBJ2-3
CDR3: CASSLRLRTSGRTDTQYF
DNA: TGTGCCAGCAGCTTGAGGTTAAGGACTAGCGGGAGGACAGATACGCAGTATTTT

size: -
D: TRBD2
V: TRBV7-8
J: TRBJ2-5
CDR3: CASWTAGGGETQYF
DNA: TGTGCCAGCTGGACGGCGGGGGGCGGGGAGACCCAGTACTTC

size: -
D: TRBD2
V: TRBV11-2
J: TRBJ2-1
CDR3: CVSVGTSGYHEQFF
DNA: TGTGTCAGCGTAGGGACTAGCGGATACCATGAGCAGTTCTTC

size: -
D: -
V: TRBV10-3
J: TRBJ2-7
CDR3: CAISEPGHGYEQYF
DNA: TGTGCCATCAGTGAGCCGGGACACGGCTACGAGCAGTACTTC

size: -
D: TRBD1
V: TRBV7-9
J: TRBJ1-2
CDR3: CASSFWDRGLNGYTF
DNA: TGTGCCAGCAGCTTCTGGGACAGGGGGCTCAATGGCTACACCTTC

size: once
D: TRBD1
V: TRBV6-5
J: TRBJ1-5
CDR3: CASSKDRSQPQHF
DNA: TGTGCCAGCAGCAAGGACAGGAGCCAGCCCCAGCATTTT

size: -
D: -
V: TRBV7-2
J: TRBJ1-5
CDR3: CASSRVWNQPQHF
DNA: TGTGCCAGCAGCCGCGTATGGAATCAGCCCCAGCATTTT

size: -
D: -
V: TRBV29-1
J: TRBJ1-1
CDR3: CSALPHREGITEAFF
DNA: TGCAGCGCCCTTCCCCACAGGGAGGGGATCACTGAAGCTTTCTTT

size: -
D: -
V: TRBV7-8
J: TRBJ1-1
CDR3: CASSLGGRGTEAFF
DNA: TGTGCCAGCAGCTTGGGGGGGAGAGGGACTGAAGCTTTCTTT

size: few
D: TRBD1
V: TRBV5-4
J: TRBJ1-2
CDR3: CASSLDGQGAYGYTF
DNA: TGTGCCAGCAGCTTGGATGGACAGGGGGCCTATGGCTACACCTTC

size: -
D: -
V: TRBV6-6
J: TRBJ1-5
CDR3: CASKGAGLSNQPQHF
DNA: TGTGCCAGCAAAGGTGCAGGGCTTAGCAATCAGCCCCAGCATTTT